The 19 T cell receptor beta chains presented below share a single source sample, sequenced in a study of blood T cell repertoires in COVID-19. Using immunoSEQ multiplex PCR, the repertoire was profiled, and TCRdb retains in-frame clones only, with some absent. The data show hundreds of thousands of clones, 89% seen once. Sequences were obtained from peripheral blood. The receptor set was obtained from a woman aged 30 to 39 with COVID-19, enrolled during active disease.

This rearrangement joins TRBV18 to TRBJ2-3; TRBD1 matches 7 bases. The CDR3 totals 15 residues. The V gene end was trimmed by 6 bases and the J gene end by 3 bases; junction bases not matched to a gene: 9. In germline, CDR1 is KGHSH, CDR2 LQKENI. CDR3 sequence (DNA): TGTGCCAGCTCTCCCACAGGGGTAAGAACAGATACGCAGTATTTT. Protein sequence: CASSPTGVRTDTQYF.

The V call is TRBV20-1, the J call TRBJ2-7; 8 nucleotides match TRBD2. This CDR3 is 14 amino acids long. In germline, CDR1 is DFQATT, CDR2 SNEGSKA (reference sequence). With V trimmed by 3 bases and J by 5 bases, 9 bases remained unmatched. CDR3 DNA sequence: TGCAGTGCTAGTCCCAGCGGGAGTTCCCACGAGCAGTACGTC. This codes for CSASPSGSSHEQYV.

This sequence joins TRBV11-2 and TRBJ2-3; D is ambiguous. V lost 1 base and J 2 bases, leaving 13 bases between the germline ends. Germline V lookup: CDR1 SGHAT, CDR2 FQNNGV. The CDR3 totals 16 residues. CDR3 region: CASSLAGRSLTDTQYF. The CDR3 region has the DNA TGTGCCAGCAGCTTAGCCGGCAGGTCCCTCACAGATACGCAGTATTTT.

The CDR3 DNA is TGTGCCACCCGGCCCTCTTACGGCGGGAGGACCTACGAGCAGTACGTC. Translating gives CATRPSYGGRTYEQYV. The chain recombines TRBV24-1 with TRBJ2-7; 8 nucleotides line up with TRBD2. Looked up from germline, CDR1 is KGHDR and CDR2 is SFDVKD. Germline trimming cut 9 bases from V and 2 bases from J; bases unmatched to any gene: 14. The CDR3 runs 16 residues.

The chain combines TRBV14 with TRBJ2-1; TRBD1 matches at 9 bases. This CDR3 contains 14 residues. V shed 4 bases and J 3 bases; nucleotides not matched to a gene: 1. The germline gives CDR1 SGHDN, CDR2 FVKESK. CDR3 sequence reads: CASSRGQGYNEQFF. In DNA, the CDR3 is TGTGCCAGCAGCCGGGGACAGGGCTACAATGAGCAGTTCTTC.

This clone has only one observation. The chain links TRBV10-2 to TRBJ2-3, with D unclear. The V gene's germline CDR1 is WSHSY and CDR2 SAAADI. This CDR3 is built from 13 residues. The germline V and J ends were trimmed by 4 bases and 3 bases, with 8 bases remaining between them. The CDR3 reads CASSGDRTDTQYF. CDR3 nucleotide sequence: TGCGCCAGCAGTGGAGATAGAACAGATACGCAGTATTTT.

This chain links TRBV5-6 with TRBJ1-1, with 7 positions matching TRBD1. The CDR3 totals 13 residues. V dropped 4 bases and J dropped 3; count of bases not matched to a gene: 3. From germline, CDR1 is SGHDT and CDR2 YYEEEE. The CDR3 region is CASSPTGYTEAFF. The CDR3 DNA reads TGTGCCAGCAGCCCGACAGGGTACACTGAAGCTTTCTTT. The whole variable domain, filled in from reference TRBV5-6 and TRBJ1-1, reads DAGVTQSPTHLIKTRGQQVTLRCSPKSGHDTVSWYQQALGQGPQFIFQYYEEEERQRGNFPDRFSGHQFPNYSSELNVNALLLGDSALYLCASSPTGYTEAFFGQGTRLTVV.

As to this clone: One end of the junction varies from germline; a read error may be responsible. The chain carries TRBV5-1 and TRBJ2-7; possible D gene TRBD2, 6 bases. CDR3 length equals 14 residues. Germline values: CDR1 SGHRS, CDR2 YFSETQ. The CDR3 protein is CASSLTDGGKEGHF. For the CDR3, the DNA is TGCGCCAGCAGCTTGACAGATGGGGGTAAGGAGGGCCACTTC. Drawing the rest from reference TRBV5-1 and TRBJ2-7, the complete variable domain is KAGVTQTPRYLIKTRGQQVTLSCSPISGHRSVSWYQQTPGQGLQFLFEYFSETQRNKGNFPGRFSGRQFSNSRSEMNVSTLELGDSALYLCASSLTDGGKEGHFGPGTRLTVT.

This clone was recorded once. The V gene is TRBV13, the J gene TRBJ2-3; D remains unclear. Trimming pared 0 bases from V and 7 bases from J, leaving 14 bases between. This CDR3 is 15 amino acids long. CDR1 and CDR2 from the germline V gene are PRHDT and FYEKMQ (reference sequence). In DNA form, the CDR3 reads TGTGCCAGCAGCTTAGGGCTCATGGCCTCGAATACGCAGTATTTT. This translates into CASSLGLMASNTQYF.

This clone occurred a few times. CDR3 loop: CATSTSNEQFF. The CDR3 region has the DNA TGTGCCACCTCAACTAGCAATGAGCAGTTCTTC. V usage is TRBV27 and J usage is TRBJ2-1; D possibly corresponds to TRBD2 (5 bases). Per the germline V gene, CDR1 is MNHEY and CDR2 is SMNVEV (reference sequence). V lost 10 bases and J lost 6, with 10 bases in between. There are 11 residues in the CDR3.

The chain is built from TRBV3-1 (or the pseudogene TRBV3-2) and TRBJ1-1; TRBD1 agrees at 9 bases. Germline assignment: CDR1 LGHDT and CDR2 YNNKEL (reference sequence). The V gene end was trimmed by 4 bases and the J gene end by 3 bases; junction bases not matched to a gene: 6. The CDR3 loop spans 15 amino acids. The CDR3 here is CASSRDRVRDTEAFF. The CDR3 region has the DNA TGTGCCAGCAGCCGGGACAGGGTGAGGGACACTGAAGCTTTCTTT.

The genes are TRBV3-1 (or the pseudogene TRBV3-2) and TRBJ2-2, with 8 bases lining up with TRBD1. Unmatched junction bases numbered 4, after V lost 3 bases and J lost 4 bases. The CDR3 loop spans 15 amino acids. Germline V gives CDR1 LGHDT, CDR2 YNNKEL (reference sequence). Here the CDR3 reads CASSHPGGGTGELFF. The CDR3 region has the DNA TGTGCCAGCAGCCACCCAGGGGGCGGCACCGGGGAGCTGTTTTTT.

This chain uses TRBV18 with TRBJ2-3; D is unclear. V lost 5 bases and J lost 4, with 10 bases in between. The CDR3 loop spans 13 amino acids. CDR1 KGHSH and CDR2 LQKENI come from the germline V gene. For the CDR3, the DNA is TGTGCCAGCTCAACTATGGTGGCAGATACGCAGTATTTT. Protein: CASSTMVADTQYF.

The chain has TRBV27 and TRBJ2-7; 7 bases fit TRBD2. In germline, CDR1 is MNHEY, CDR2 SMNVEV (reference sequence). Losses at the gene ends were 8 bases for V and 3 bases for J; bases not matched to a gene: 7. CDR3 size: 13 residues. CDR3 coding DNA: TGTGCCAGCGGGCCCGGGGGGTTCTACGAGCAGTACTTC. Protein product: CASGPGGFYEQYF.

The CDR3: CASSQDFRTGTYEQYF. CDR3 nucleotides: TGCGCCAGCAGCCAAGATTTTCGGACAGGGACCTACGAGCAGTACTTC. This chain links TRBV4-3 with TRBJ2-7, with 8 bases fitting TRBD1. Germline V gene sequence: CDR1 LGHNA, CDR2 YSLEER. The CDR3 totals 16 residues. Trimming at V came to 0 bases and at J to 2 bases, leaving 6 bases not matched to a gene.

V and J are TRBV24-1 and TRBJ2-1; D might be TRBD2 (6 bases). This CDR3 is 15 amino acids long. Germline lookup yields CDR1 KGHDR and CDR2 SFDVKD. Trimming took 4 bases from V and 5 from J, leaving 14 bases between them. CDR3 in amino acids: CATSDPGRGNNEQFF. The CDR3 DNA sequence: TGTGCCACCAGTGACCCGGGACGGGGGAACAATGAGCAGTTCTTC.

This chain uses TRBV5-1 with TRBJ1-3; the D gene is possibly TRBD1 (6 bases). The V end lost 4 bases, the J end lost 0 bases, and 14 bases lay between the germline ends. This CDR3 spans 16 amino acids. Germline loops: CDR1 SGHRS, CDR2 YFSETQ. The chain's CDR3 is CASSPGGQSSGNTIYF. DNA of the CDR3: TGCGCCAGCAGCCCCGGGGGGCAGAGCTCTGGAAACACCATATATTTT.

The chain employs TRBV4-3 and TRBJ2-2; D is possibly TRBD2 (5 bases). V was trimmed by 3 bases and J by 0 bases, leaving 8 bases between them. This CDR3 has 15 amino acids. Germline V gives CDR1 LGHNA, CDR2 YSLEER. The CDR3 coding sequence is TGCGCCAGCAGCCAGTCACTAGCGAACACCGGGGAGCTGTTTTTT. Its protein is CASSQSLANTGELFF.

The chain joins TRBV6-4 to TRBJ2-1; TRBD2 is a possible D gene (6 bases). This CDR3 is built from 12 residues. The V end lost 9 bases, the J end lost 7 bases, and 13 bases lay between the germline ends. Germline CDR1 reads MRHNA; CDR2 reads SNTAGT. The chain's CDR3 is CASRGSGNEQFF. The CDR3 nucleotides read TGTGCCAGTCGGGGGAGCGGAAATGAGCAGTTCTTC.